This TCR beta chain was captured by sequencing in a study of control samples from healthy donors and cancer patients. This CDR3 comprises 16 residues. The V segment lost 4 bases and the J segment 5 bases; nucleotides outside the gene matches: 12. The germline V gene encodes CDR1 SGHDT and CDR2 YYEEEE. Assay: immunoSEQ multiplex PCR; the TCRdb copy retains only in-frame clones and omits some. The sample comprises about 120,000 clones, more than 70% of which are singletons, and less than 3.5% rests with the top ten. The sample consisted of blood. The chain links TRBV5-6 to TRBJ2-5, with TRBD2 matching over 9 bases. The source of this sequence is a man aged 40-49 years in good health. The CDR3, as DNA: TGTGCCAGCAGCAGATGGACTAGCGCGTCCGGGGAGACCCAGTACTTC. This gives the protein CASSRWTSASGETQYF.